This T cell receptor (beta chain) derives from a study of blood T cell repertoires in COVID-19. As for the study in general: The samples span acute and convalescent COVID-19 from the United States, Italy and Spain. In each case, the material was cDNA or gDNA derived from T cells, B-cell-depleted T cells, or PBMCs.

V gave up 3 bases and J gave up 10 bases, with 13 bases separating them. Per germline, CDR1 SGHVS and CDR2 FNYEAQ. This CDR3 contains 14 residues. In the study's own analysis: Reference gene primer amplification gave nucleated cell count estimates. Measured with immunoSEQ multiplex PCR; TCRdb has only the in-frame clones, and not every one. The V and J calls and clone size come from that table; D and trimming were worked out from the DNA. The sample holds tens of thousands of clones, around 80% seen once. This chain links TRBV7-6 with TRBJ1-6; perhaps TRBD1 as D (6 bases). Material for sequencing was peripheral blood. The receptor's source is a human donor in a cohort sampled during active COVID-19. The CDR3 DNA reads TGTGCCAGCAGCTTCTCCCGGACAGCCTCACCCCTCCACTTT. It translates to CASSFSRTASPLHF.